This T cell receptor (beta chain) was retrieved from a study of molecular identifiers for immune sequencing clone quantification. Study-wide results and caveats: Barcodes shared by identical TCR molecules could lead to underestimated sizes of highly expanded clones.

RNA fractions of 10%, 30% or 50% and about 19,000 to 1,000,000 sorted cells were the source of naive CD8 libraries. A CD8+CD4-CCR7+CD45RA+ phenotype served as the sorting definition for naive CD8 T cells. V lost 6 bases and J lost 4; bases outside the gene matches: 8. The CDR3 runs to 14 residues. Per germline, CDR1 SNHLY and CDR2 FYNNEI. This clonotype was found many times. The antigen is undetermined. Previously described methods and listed TCR primers produced bulk TCR libraries. MiXCR, applied by TCRdb to the PCR reads, yields one record per CDR3 protein. The sample has just under 650,000 distinct CDR3 sequences, just under 20% seen once.

This chain joins TRBV2 and TRBJ1-2, with 7 bases fitting TRBD1. The sequencing input was naive CD8+ T cells from blood, with Jurkat cell RNA spiked in. Subset: FACS-sorted CD8+CD4-CCR7+CD45RA+ naive T cells. The sequence derives from a human donor in good health. Some libraries in this study had Jurkat cell RNA spiked in. Here the CDR3 DNA reads TGTGCCAGCAGGCCATGGGACAGTCTCTATGGCTACACCTTC. Translated: CASRPWDSLYGYTF.